The 9 T cell receptor beta chains listed next were all sequenced from one sample in a study of blood T cells in healthy people across ages. The second PCR ran roughly 7 to 12 cycles with a sample-barcoded 5' primer and J-beta primers. TCRdb independently ran MiXCR on the 5' RACE reads; one entry per CDR3 protein. Of roughly 1,500,000 distinct CDR3 sequences in the sample, about 35% were seen once. Sequencing was performed on blood. These receptors were collected from a woman under 40 in good health.

Only one count was recorded for this clonotype. This chain joins TRBV2 and TRBJ1-5; TRBD1 is a possible D gene (5 bases). Trimming removed 3 bases from V and 0 bases from J, with 9 bases in between. The CDR3 contains 15 residues. Germline CDR1 is SNHLY and CDR2 is FYNNEI. The chain's CDR3 is CASSERGISNQPQHF. CDR3 DNA: TGTGCCAGCAGTGAGAGGGGCATTAGCAATCAGCCCCAGCATTTT.

This clonotype turned up a few times. The chain carries TRBV20-1 and TRBJ1-5; D not resolved. In germline, CDR1 is DFQATT, CDR2 SNEGSKA (reference sequence). This CDR3 is 15 amino acids long. Trimming shortened V by 3 bases and J by 0 bases, and 12 bases separated the two germline ends. CDR3 DNA: TGCAGTGCTAGGGCGGAGTCCTATAGCAATCAGCCCCAGCATTTT. Its translation is CSARAESYSNQPQHF.

For this clonotype: Germline and junction disagree at one end, which may indicate a read error. The V gene is TRBV10-3, the J gene TRBJ2-1; D is perhaps TRBD2 (6 bases). Germline V gene lookup returns CDR1 ENHRY and CDR2 SYGVKD. This CDR3 spans 14 amino acids. CDR3 amino acids: CVIKRAEGRGEQFF. CDR3 bases: TGTGTCATCAAACGAGCGGAGGGGCGCGGGGAGCAGTTCTTC.

This clonotype was detected only a few times. The chain links TRBV11-2 to TRBJ2-7; TRBD1 aligns across 10 bases. Germline CDR1 is SGHAT and CDR2 is FQNNGV. V trimming: 5 bases; J trimming: 0 bases; junction bases outside the gene matches: 4. The CDR3 runs 15 residues. In DNA form, the CDR3 reads TGTGCCAGCAGCCTGTGGGACAGGGGCTCCTACGAGCAGTACTTC. Amino acid sequence: CASSLWDRGSYEQYF.

This chain links TRBV5-1 with TRBJ1-6; D might be TRBD1 (6 bases). The germline gives CDR1 SGHRS, CDR2 YFSETQ. The V end lost 4 bases, the J end lost 6 bases, and 14 bases lay between the germline ends. CDR3 length: 15 amino acids. The CDR3 DNA follows: TGCGCCAGCAGCGTTGAAGGGGGTAGTAATTCACCCCTCCACTTT. It codes for CASSVEGGSNSPLHF.

This clonotype has just a few counts. The chain recombines TRBV4-1 with TRBJ2-5; 10 bases are shared with TRBD2. Germline V gives CDR1 MGHRA, CDR2 YSYEKL. The V segment lost 4 bases and the J segment 3 bases; nucleotides outside the gene matches: 2. The CDR3 spans 14 residues. CDR3 protein: CASSLGTSEETQYF. Here the CDR3 DNA reads TGCGCCAGCAGCCTCGGGACTAGCGAAGAGACCCAGTACTTC.

This chain uses TRBV10-2 with TRBJ2-7; 13 bases are a match to TRBD2. V gave up 6 bases and J gave up 2 bases; unmatched junction bases: 4. In germline, CDR1 is WSHSY, CDR2 SAAADI. This CDR3 comprises 15 residues. Here the CDR3 reads CASRTGTSGAYEQYF. Written as DNA, the CDR3 is TGCGCCAGCAGGACCGGGACTAGCGGGGCCTACGAGCAGTACTTC.

This clonotype was counted between two and nine times. The chain uses TRBV25-1 and TRBJ2-5; the match to TRBD2 covers 9 bases. CDR1 is MGHDK, CDR2 SYGVNS, per germline. This CDR3 has 17 residues. Losses at the gene ends were 3 bases for V and 5 bases for J; bases not matched to a gene: 13. In nucleotides, the CDR3 is TGTGCCAGCAGTGATCGGTTTAGCGGGAGATCGGGGGAGACCCAGTACTTC. Its translation is CASSDRFSGRSGETQYF.

This clonotype was seen only a few times. The rearrangement uses TRBV5-1 and TRBJ2-7; 12 bases fit TRBD2. The tail of the sequence fits TRBJ2-5 better, so the J call may be wrong. Germline V gene sequence: CDR1 SGHRS, CDR2 YFSETQ. The CDR3 is 14 residues long. CDR3 region: CASSTLAGGETQYF. The CDR3 coding sequence is TGCGCCAGCAGCACACTAGCGGGGGGAGAGACCCAGTACTTC.